This T cell receptor (beta chain) comes out of a study of blood T cell repertoires in COVID-19. Across the whole study: The United States, Italy and Spain were the sources of the acute and convalescent COVID-19 samples.

TCRdb's copy holds only in-frame clones and misses some; the assay was immunoSEQ multiplex PCR. The repertoire includes 200,000 to 300,000 clones, approximately 88% of them detected once, and about 1.2% sits in the top ten. Cohorts were based on clinical histories the participants reported. CDR3 size: 11 residues. CDR1 SNHLY and CDR2 FYNNEI come from the germline V gene. V dropped 5 bases and J dropped 4 bases, with 5 bases sitting between them. V is TRBV2 and J is TRBJ1-2; D is unclear. The receptor was derived from a woman between 40 and 55 years old with acute COVID-19. The sequencing input was PBMCs or T cells enriched from blood (not recorded which). The CDR3 region is CASSLGYGYTF. Written as DNA, the CDR3 is TGTGCCAGCAGTCTAGGCTATGGCTACACCTTC.